Below, one TCR beta chain is given with its context. Antigen: not known. A TCRbeta library incorporating unique molecular identifiers was prepared. One entry per CDR3 protein results from TCRdb running MiXCR on the PCR reads. The sample holds about 47,000 distinct CDR3 sequences, around 53% seen once. This specimen comes from a study of T-cell reconstitution after alpha-beta-depleted transplantation in children. Study-level results: Newly made T cells mostly supplied T-cell counts and diversity one year after transplant.

Germline-derived CDR1 and CDR2 are SGHDT and YYEEEE. The CDR3 runs 16 residues. Trimming shortened V by 1 base and J by 5 bases, and 19 bases separated the two germline ends. The sequencing here drew on peripheral blood, taken before TCRalphabeta/CD19-depleted stem cell transplant. J is TRBJ2-7 and V is TRBV5-6; D unclear. The origin of this receptor is a boy in the first two years of life with SCID, due to receive a stem cell transplant. CDR3 DNA sequence: TGTGCCAGCAGCTTGAGGCCGGTCGGTCGTAGGAACGAGCAGTACTTC. This translates into CASSLRPVGRRNEQYF.